What follows is one T cell receptor beta chain and its context. Antigen unknown. These data originate in a study of cytomegalovirus exposure and HLA in healthy donors. Germline-derived CDR1 and CDR2 are SNHLY and FYNNEI. This CDR3 has 14 residues. J was trimmed by 7 bases and V by 5 bases; bases with no gene match: 8. General study points: Researchers counted 164 TCR beta chains as cytomegalovirus-associated.

The PCR employed 60 Vbeta primers together with 13 Jbeta primers. Original handling: Later reanalysis found about 78 million unique TCR beta chains, around 9.9 million of them shared. Libraries were prepared by immunoSEQ multiplex PCR; TCRdb keeps only in-frame clonotypes and omits some of them. The V and J calls and clone size were taken over from that table, and D and trimming were inferred from the DNA. This sample contains fewer than 100,000 clones. The sequence was obtained from a woman aged 55-69 years in good health and CMV-seronegative. This chain uses TRBV2 with TRBJ1-5, with TRBD1 matching 7 bases. The sequencing input was PBMCs. DNA of the CDR3: TGTGCCAGCAGTCAACAGGGGCGAGGGCAGCCCCAGCATTTT. The encoded protein is CASSQQGRGQPQHF. The complete variable domain, with remaining parts taken from reference TRBV2 and TRBJ1-5, reads EPEVTQTPSHQVTQMGQEVILRCVPISNHLYFYWYRQILGQKVEFLVSFYNNEISEKSEIFDDQFSVERPDGSNFTLKIRSTKLEDSAMYFCASSQQGRGQPQHFGDGTRLSIL.